These 17 T cell receptor beta chains originate from one sample sequenced in a study of blood T cell repertoires in COVID-19. Only in-frame clones appear in the TCRdb table, and some are missing; sequencing was by immunoSEQ multiplex PCR. The sample lists tens of thousands of clones, about 89% occurring once. The material sequenced was peripheral blood. The receptors originated from a man between 65 and 80 years old with active or convalescent COVID-19.

The J gene is TRBJ1-2, the V gene TRBV2, with D hard to call. This CDR3 is built from 10 residues. The germline V and J ends were trimmed by 4 bases and 12 bases, with 9 bases remaining between them. The V gene's germline CDR1 is SNHLY and CDR2 FYNNEI. The CDR3: CASSVVLNTF. In DNA, the CDR3 is TGTGCCAGCAGTGTCGTACTCAACACCTTC. Based on the CDR3 plus reference TRBV2 and TRBJ1-2, the full variable domain is EPEVTQTPSHQVTQMGQEVILRCVPISNHLYFYWYRQILGQKVEFLVSFYNNEISEKSEIFDDQFSVERPDGSNFTLKIRSTKLEDSAMYFCASSVVLNTFGSGTRLTVV.

V and J are TRBV7-3 and TRBJ2-7, with TRBD1 identical over 8 bases. The germline V gene encodes CDR1 SGHTA and CDR2 FQGTGA. V lost 3 bases, J lost 4 bases, and 8 bases stayed unmatched. The CDR3 runs to 15 residues. For the CDR3, the DNA is TGTGCCAGCAGCTTCGGGGCGGACAGGGTTTACGAGCAGTACTTC. Residues: CASSFGADRVYEQYF.

This clone showed up just once. The chain has TRBV5-4 and TRBJ2-5; 7 bases are shared with TRBD2. The CDR3 contains 14 residues. Unmatched junction bases numbered 6, after V lost 4 bases and J lost 3 bases. CDR1 is SGHNT, CDR2 YYREEE, per germline (reference sequence). The CDR3 loop is CASSLKGGEETQYF. The CDR3 nucleotides are TGTGCCAGCAGCCTGAAGGGAGGGGAAGAGACCCAGTACTTC.

The chain couples TRBV13 to TRBJ1-4; 11 positions agree with TRBD1. After removal of 6 bases from V and 9 bases from J, the junction contained 6 bases not matched to a gene. The CDR3 is 14 residues long. Germline values: CDR1 PRHDT, CDR2 FYEKMQ (reference sequence). The CDR3 loop reads CASRSGTGGKKLFF. CDR3 nucleotide sequence: TGTGCCAGCAGGTCCGGGACAGGGGGGAAAAAACTGTTTTTT.

This chain uses TRBV2 with TRBJ2-7, with a possible D match to TRBD2 (7 bases). The CDR3 totals 16 residues. V was trimmed by 8 bases and J by 1 base, leaving 21 bases between them. Germline lookup yields CDR1 SNHLY and CDR2 FYNNEI. The CDR3 nucleotides are TGTGCCAGCGATTCTCGGGGAGGGGGGAGGTCCTACGAGCAGTACTTC. It encodes CASDSRGGGRSYEQYF.

This chain joins TRBV29-1 and TRBJ1-1; D call uncertain. The CDR3 runs 13 residues. Trimming removed 6 bases from V and 0 bases from J, with 11 bases in between. Germline CDR1 and CDR2: SQVTM and ANQGSEA. The CDR3 reads CSVLTYLNTEAFF. The CDR3, as DNA: TGCAGCGTCTTGACATACCTGAACACTGAAGCTTTCTTT.

This chain links TRBV9 with TRBJ2-2; 7 bases align to TRBD1. Looked up from germline, CDR1 is SGDLS and CDR2 is YYNGEE. Unmatched junction bases numbered 11, after V lost 4 bases and J lost 5 bases. CDR3 length: 16 amino acids. This CDR3 reads CASSLRTGSGTGELFF. CDR3 nucleotide sequence: TGTGCCAGCAGCCTCAGGACAGGCTCGGGTACCGGGGAGCTGTTTTTT.

This chain links TRBV11-3 with TRBJ2-1, with D possibly TRBD2 on 6 matching bases. Deletions cut 4 bases from V and 10 bases from J, with 20 bases between. In germline, CDR1 is SGHNT, CDR2 YENEEA. The CDR3 loop spans 15 amino acids. CDR3 amino acids: CASSSRRGTPSEQFF. The CDR3 DNA sequence: TGTGCCAGCAGCTCGCGACGGGGGACTCCAAGCGAGCAGTTCTTC.

This clone was recorded once. The chain couples TRBV19 to TRBJ1-6; 8 nucleotides match TRBD1. This CDR3 contains 15 residues. Looked up from germline, CDR1 is LNHDA and CDR2 is SQIVND (reference sequence). The trim removed 6 bases at V and 6 bases at J, leaving 7 bases unmatched. CDR3 nucleotide sequence: TGTGCCAGTAGCCTCCAGGGGGCCCCTAATTCACCCCTCCACTTT. Its protein is CASSLQGAPNSPLHF.

The V gene is TRBV15, the J gene TRBJ2-7; possibly TRBD2 for D (5 bases). The V gene's germline CDR1 is LNHNV and CDR2 YYDKDF (reference sequence). This CDR3 is built from 13 residues. The V end lost 5 bases, the J end lost 12 bases, and 20 bases lay between the germline ends. The CDR3 nucleotides read TGTGCCACCAGCGGAGGCCTCATATCCAGTTTGTACTTC. As protein: CATSGGLISSLYF.

This sequence joins TRBV6-5 and TRBJ2-7, with D uncertain. The CDR3 is 14 residues long. The germline V gene encodes CDR1 MNHEY and CDR2 SVGAGI. Trimming left V 7 bases short and J 3 bases short, with 16 bases between. The CDR3 loop reads CASTRAGSIYEQYF. In nucleotides, the CDR3 is TGTGCCAGCACGAGAGCAGGAAGCATCTACGAGCAGTACTTC.

This clone was observed a few times. The rearrangement joins TRBV5-5 to TRBJ1-5; possibly TRBD1 for D (5 bases). Deletions cut 0 bases from V and 3 bases from J, with 22 bases between. Germline assignment: CDR1 SGHKS and CDR2 YYEKEE (reference sequence). The CDR3 is 19 amino acids. Here the CDR3 DNA reads TGTGCCAGCAGCTTGGGGAGTGTAATTGAACGGGGGTACAATCAGCCCCAGCATTTT. Protein sequence: CASSLGSVIERGYNQPQHF.

This sequence joins TRBV27 and TRBJ1-2, with D possibly matching TRBD1 (6 bases). Germline V lookup: CDR1 MNHEY, CDR2 SMNVEV (reference sequence). This CDR3 region has 13 residues. V lost 5 bases and J lost 8, with 15 bases in between. The CDR3 bases are TGTGCCAGCAGTCCTAGGGGGTTTAAAGGCTACACCTTC. Protein: CASSPRGFKGYTF.

The chain is built from TRBV19 and TRBJ1-5; weak D call: TRBD1 (5 bases). The V end was cut by 7 bases, the J end by 4 bases, with 23 bases between. Germline CDR1 and CDR2: LNHDA and SQIVND (reference sequence). The CDR3 runs 17 residues. The CDR3 loop reads CASTQYPGPTGNQPQHF. The CDR3 DNA reads as TGTGCCAGTACCCAATATCCGGGCCCCACAGGAAATCAGCCCCAGCATTTT.

The chain recombines TRBV3-1 (or the pseudogene TRBV3-2) with TRBJ2-3, with 7 positions matching TRBD1. Germline loops: CDR1 LGHDT, CDR2 YNNKEL (reference sequence). Germline trimming cut 4 bases from V and 0 bases from J; bases unmatched to any gene: 10. This CDR3 comprises 17 residues. CDR3 nucleotides: TGTGCCAGCAGCCTCCGTTCGAGACAGGGAAGCACAGATACGCAGTATTTT. Translated: CASSLRSRQGSTDTQYF.

This chain connects TRBV30 to TRBJ1-4; the D is unclear. From germline, CDR1 is GTSNPN and CDR2 SVGIG (reference sequence). The CDR3 loop spans 15 amino acids. V was pared by 0 bases and J by 7 bases, with 15 bases between. CDR3 coding DNA: TGTGCCTGGAGTGTAAAGCGGGCGGCAGGTGAAAAACTGTTTTTT. It is translated as CAWSVKRAAGEKLFF.

This chain uses TRBV10-3 with TRBJ2-1, with D perhaps matching TRBD2 (6 bases). V shed 3 bases and J shed 3 bases, with 15 bases lying between them. CDR1 ENHRY and CDR2 SYGVKD come from the germline V gene. The CDR3 consists of 16 residues. In DNA, the CDR3 is TGTGCCATCAGTGAATTAGCGGAGACGGGCTACAATGAGCAGTTCTTC. Protein sequence: CAISELAETGYNEQFF.